The 4 T cell receptor beta chains in this list originate from one sample, sequenced in a study of T cell responses to AZD1222 COVID-19 vaccine (dated by TCRdb to about 2021). The library relied on the immunoSEQ multiplex PCR assay. Entries here come from immuneACCESS through TCRdb and include only in-frame sequences with V and J called. Some clones fail to appear in such tables; in the studies checked, an unresolved V gene covers under half of the shortfall, and the cause of the remainder is unknown. This sample gives roughly 120,000 clones in total; roughly nine tenths of them show up just once. Of the sample, around 2.4% falls within the top ten clones. What the time point label conveys for this sample: baseline before first vaccination. Here the sequenced sample was peripheral blood, taken on day 0 of AZD1222 vaccination. All receptors come from an adult in good health.

The genes are TRBV6-5 and TRBJ2-7; possible D gene TRBD2, 6 bases. V was clipped by 6 bases and J by 0 bases, with 15 bases between them. Germline assignment: CDR1 MNHEY and CDR2 SVGAGI. The CDR3 has 15 amino acids. CDR3 residues: CASRTGTPSSYEQYF. DNA of the CDR3: TGTGCCAGCAGAACCGGGACTCCCAGCTCCTACGAGCAGTACTTC.

V is TRBV5-1 and J is TRBJ2-1, with D tentatively TRBD2 (6 bases). Trimming stripped 3 bases from V and 9 bases from J, with 25 bases between. The V gene's germline CDR1 is SGHRS and CDR2 YFSETQ. CDR3 length: 17 amino acids. As DNA, the CDR3 is TGCGCCAGCAGCTCGCTCGGGAGTACTGTCCGCGGTAGTGAGCAGTTCTTC. Amino acid sequence: CASSSLGSTVRGSEQFF.

The chain has TRBV29-1 and TRBJ1-4, with D tentatively TRBD1 (6 bases). This CDR3 is built from 13 residues. Germline V gives CDR1 SQVTM, CDR2 ANQGSEA. V was cut by 3 bases and J by 8 bases, with 13 bases left in between. CDR3 nucleotide sequence: TGCAGCGTTGAGAGGGGGATAGGGGAAAAACTGTTTTTT. Protein: CSVERGIGEKLFF.

V gene TRBV24-1 combines with J gene TRBJ2-1, with 12 nucleotides matching TRBD1. Germline values: CDR1 KGHDR, CDR2 SFDVKD. The CDR3 totals 16 residues. With V trimmed by 4 bases and J by 7 bases, 7 bases remained unmatched. CDR3 sequence: CATSDPGQGALNEQFF. CDR3 DNA: TGTGCCACCAGTGACCCGGGACAGGGGGCCTTAAATGAGCAGTTCTTC.